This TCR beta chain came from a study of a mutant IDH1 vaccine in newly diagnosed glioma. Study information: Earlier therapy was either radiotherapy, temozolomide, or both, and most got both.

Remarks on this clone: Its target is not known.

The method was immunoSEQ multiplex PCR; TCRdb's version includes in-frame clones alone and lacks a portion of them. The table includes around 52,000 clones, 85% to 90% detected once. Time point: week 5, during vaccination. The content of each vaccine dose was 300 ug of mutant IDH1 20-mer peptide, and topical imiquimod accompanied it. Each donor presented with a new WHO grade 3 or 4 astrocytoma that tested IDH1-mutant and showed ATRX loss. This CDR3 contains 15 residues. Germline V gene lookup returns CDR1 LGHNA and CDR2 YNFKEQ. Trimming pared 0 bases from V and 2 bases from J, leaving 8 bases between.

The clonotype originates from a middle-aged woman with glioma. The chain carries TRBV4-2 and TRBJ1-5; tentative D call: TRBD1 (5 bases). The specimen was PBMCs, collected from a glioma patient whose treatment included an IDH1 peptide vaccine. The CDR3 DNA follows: TGTGCCAGCAGCCAAGACCCCAGGGGCAATCAGCCCCAGCATTTT. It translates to CASSQDPRGNQPQHF.